This is a list of T cell receptor beta chains from one sample in a study of T-cell reconstitution after alpha-beta-depleted transplantation in children. TCRdb used MiXCR to reprocess the PCR reads, holding one entry per CDR3 protein. The data show about 610,000 distinct CDR3 sequences, about 11% seen once. The sample consisted of PBMCs from the stem cell graft donor, taken from the stem cell graft. All receptors derive from a human donor who donated a stem cell graft to a child with acute myeloid leukemia. CDR3s include the opening cysteine and the closing phenylalanine or tryptophan. A D gene is named only where the DNA matches it firmly. Where a row states a size, it is once, few, many or the class of an expanded clone; other rows omit it.

.	TRBV11-2	.	TRBJ2-2	TGTGCCAGCAGCCCGATAGCGGTGAACACCGGGGAGCTGTTTTTT	CASSPIAVNTGELFF
many	TRBV20-1	TRBD1	TRBJ1-6	TGCAGTGCTAGCCGACAGGGGGCCAATAATTCACCCCTCCACTTT	CSASRQGANNSPLHF
.	TRBV20-1	.	TRBJ1-1	TGCAGTGCTAGAGATCCCAGGTCCCAGAAGACTGAAGCTTTCTTT	CSARDPRSQKTEAFF
few	TRBV12-3/TRBV12-4	.	TRBJ2-7	TGTGCCAGCAGTCCGGGAGCGGTTCCCTACGAGCAGTACTTC	CASSPGAVPYEQYF
few	TRBV5-1	.	TRBJ1-1	TGCGCCAGCAGGAAAGTCCCGAACACTGAAGCTTTCTTT	CASRKVPNTEAFF
many	TRBV2	.	TRBJ2-5	TGTGCCAGCCGGTTGAGGGCCGGAGAGACCCAGTACTTC	CASRLRAGETQYF
few	TRBV15	.	TRBJ2-3	TGTGCCACCAGCAGAGATCGAGGGGCGGGTACGCAGTATTTT	CATSRDRGAGTQYF
many	TRBV10-3	.	TRBJ2-6	TGTGCCATCAGTGAAGGGGGCTCTGGGGCCAACGTCCTGACTTTC	CAISEGGSGANVLTF
few	TRBV12-3/TRBV12-4	.	TRBJ2-3	TGTGCCAGCAGCCTCAGGGGGGATAGCACAGATACGCAGTATTTT	CASSLRGDSTDTQYF
few	TRBV7-2	TRBD1	TRBJ2-3	TGTGCCAGCACGAGACTGGACAGGGAGGCAGATACGCAGTATTTT	CASTRLDREADTQYF
.	TRBV9	.	TRBJ2-2	TGTGCCAGCAGCGTGGGCCCACTTGGGAACACCGGGGAGCTGTTTTTT	CASSVGPLGNTGELFF
.	TRBV6-4	.	TRBJ2-3	TGTGCCAGCAGTCGACAGTTTTCTAGCACAGATACGCAGTATTTT	CASSRQFSSTDTQYF
.	TRBV25-1	.	TRBJ1-1	TGTGCCAGCAGTGGACACTTGAACACTGAAGCTTTCTTT	CASSGHLNTEAFF
many	TRBV7-9	.	TRBJ1-2	TGTGCCAGCAACTCCGGGACGGCTCCCCCGCAGCTCCTTGGCTACACCTTC	CASNSGTAPPQLLGYTF
few	TRBV29-1	.	TRBJ2-3	TGCAGCGTCGGACTCCGGGCCTTACCGGCAGATACGCAGTATTTT	CSVGLRALPADTQYF
few	TRBV7-9	.	TRBJ1-5	TGTGCCAGCAGCTTCGGCGGCCTCAATCAGCCCCAGCATTTT	CASSFGGLNQPQHF
many	TRBV9	.	TRBJ1-1	TGTGCCAGCAGCCCAGGCAGGGGGAACACTGAAGCTTTCTTT	CASSPGRGNTEAFF
few	TRBV7-2	.	TRBJ2-6	TGTGCCAGCAGCTGGGGAGGATCCCGTTCTGGGGCCAACGTCCTGACTTTC	CASSWGGSRSGANVLTF
.	TRBV5-1	TRBD1	TRBJ2-5	TGCGCCAGCAGCCCACAGACAGGGTCTTTTTGGACGGAGACCCAGTACTTC	CASSPQTGSFWTETQYF
many	TRBV10-3	TRBD1	TRBJ1-5	TGTGCCATCAGCTCAGGGGGCGAGCAGCCCCAGCATTTT	CAISSGGEQPQHF
.	TRBV29-1	.	TRBJ1-1	TGCAGCGTTGACTCCGAGGGGAGGTTAACTGAAGCTTTCTTT	CSVDSEGRLTEAFF
few	TRBV12-3/TRBV12-4	.	TRBJ1-6	TGTGCCAGCAGCCCTACGACGGGGGGGAGTCGGGTAGCACCCCTCCACTTT	CASSPTTGGSRVAPLHF
many	TRBV10-3	TRBD2	TRBJ2-1	TGTGCCATCAGTCGAGGAATAGCGGGAAACAATGAGCAGTTCTTC	CAISRGIAGNNEQFF
.	TRBV28	.	TRBJ1-1	TGTGCCAGCCAGGGCACTGAAGCTTTCTTT	CASQGTEAFF
.	TRBV7-2	TRBD2	TRBJ2-3	TGTGCCAGCAGCTCGTCCGGGGGGAGCCACATAGATACGCAGTATTTT	CASSSSGGSHIDTQYF
few	TRBV10-3	TRBD2	TRBJ2-6	TGTGCCATCAGTTCCCTAGCGGGCGCCTCTGGGGCCAACGTCCTGACTTTC	CAISSLAGASGANVLTF
few	TRBV20-1	.	TRBJ1-1	TGCAGCCCTGACAGCCCGAACACTGAAGCTTTCTTT	CSPDSPNTEAFF
many	TRBV6-2/TRBV6-3	.	TRBJ1-2	TGTGCCAGCAGCCACCCCGACTCCTATGGCTACACCTTC	CASSHPDSYGYTF
.	TRBV29-1	.	TRBJ1-1	TGCAGCGCCGTTGCCCCAGGCGAGACTGAAGCTTTCTTT	CSAVAPGETEAFF
few	TRBV6-5	.	TRBJ2-3	TGTGCCAGCAGTTACTCGATTGGGAGAGGGGGCACAGATACGCAGTATTTT	CASSYSIGRGGTDTQYF
many	TRBV7-2	TRBD1	TRBJ2-7	TGTGCCAGCAGCTTTTCCGGGACAGGCCCCTACGAGCAGTACTTC	CASSFSGTGPYEQYF
.	TRBV7-8	.	TRBJ2-5	TGTGCCAGCAGCTTAGCGTCCCCCAAGGGGGGGGAGACCCAGTACTTC	CASSLASPKGGETQYF
many	TRBV6-5	.	TRBJ1-4	TGTGCCAGCAGCCGGGGGTGGAGTAATGAAAAACTGTTTTTT	CASSRGWSNEKLFF
.	TRBV6-5	.	TRBJ2-5	TGTGCCAGCAGTTACTGGAGGGAGGCCCAGCAGACCCAGTACTTC	CASSYWREAQQTQYF
.	TRBV5-1	TRBD1	TRBJ2-3	TGCGCCAGCAGCTTAACTACAGGGGGCGTCACAGATACGCAGTATTTT	CASSLTTGGVTDTQYF
.	TRBV20-1	.	TRBJ2-7	TGCAGTGCTACACGAGGGACTGACATAATCTACGAGCAGTACTTC	CSATRGTDIIYEQYF
.	TRBV15	.	TRBJ2-1	TGTTCCACCAAAGAAAGGGGTGCCAACTACGATCACAATGAGCAGTTCTTC	CSTKERGANYDHNEQFF
.	TRBV11-2	.	TRBJ2-5	TGTGCCAGCAGCTTATATGGACGGGAGCTCCAGACCCAGTACTTC	CASSLYGRELQTQYF
.	TRBV3-1	.	TRBJ2-1	TGTGCCAGCAGCCAAGATCCGGTCACTAGAGAGCAGTTCTTC	CASSQDPVTREQFF